Presented here are 9 T cell receptor beta chains from one specimen sequenced in a study of CD8+ T cells in alopecia areata. Reverse transcription of extracted RNA yielded cDNA, which provided the sequencing template. Assay: immunoSEQ multiplex PCR; the TCRdb copy retains only in-frame clones and omits some. The sample lists 35,000 to 50,000 clones; roughly 92% were seen once. The sample's treatment: oral pan-JAK inhibitor, 5-10 mg twice daily. Sequencing was performed on CD8+ T cells sorted from blood, taken at week 24, from a patient treated with tofacitinib. These receptor sequences come from a human donor with alopecia areata.

The chain uses TRBV6-5 and TRBJ2-5; 7 bases map to TRBD1. Germline V gene data show CDR1 as MNHEY and CDR2 as SVGAGI. The CDR3 runs 15 residues. The trim removed 1 base at V and 3 bases at J, leaving 5 bases unmatched. This CDR3 is CASSYWGQRKETQYF. The CDR3 DNA follows: TGTGCCAGCAGTTACTGGGGACAGAGAAAAGAGACCCAGTACTTC.

The rearrangement joins TRBV28 to TRBJ2-7; 7 bases are a match to TRBD1. V trimming: 2 bases; J trimming: 3 bases; junction bases outside the gene matches: 1. Germline CDR1 MDHEN, CDR2 SYDVKM. This CDR3 is built from 13 residues. The CDR3 sequence is CASSLRQGYEQYF. Here the CDR3 DNA reads TGTGCCAGCAGTTTAAGACAGGGCTACGAGCAGTACTTC. The full variable domain, in which reference TRBV28 and TRBJ2-7 provide the parts outside the CDR3, is DVKVTQSSRYLVKRTGEKVFLECVQDMDHENMFWYRQDPGLGLRLIYFSYDVKMKEKGDIPEGYSVSREKKERFSLILESASTNQTSMYLCASSLRQGYEQYFGPGTRLTVT.

V usage is TRBV11-2 and J usage is TRBJ2-1; the match to TRBD2 covers 7 bases. Trimming removed 6 bases from V and 8 bases from J; junction bases left unmatched: 4. The CDR3 consists of 12 residues. Germline V gene sequence: CDR1 SGHAT, CDR2 FQNNGV. The CDR3 protein is CASSWTRHEQFF. The CDR3 DNA reads TGTGCCAGCAGTTGGACTAGACATGAGCAGTTCTTC.

This clone was observed a single time. This sequence joins TRBV2 and TRBJ2-7; 10 bases agree with TRBD1. Per the germline V gene, CDR1 is SNHLY and CDR2 is FYNNEI. CDR3 length equals 14 residues. V dropped 3 bases and J dropped 2; count of bases not matched to a gene: 1. CDR3 region: CASSDGQGAYEQYF. CDR3 in DNA: TGTGCCAGCAGTGACGGACAGGGGGCCTACGAGCAGTACTTC.

The chain couples TRBV7-6 to TRBJ2-7; D not resolved. With 4 bases removed from V and 2 bases from J, the gap between germline ends came to 3 bases. This CDR3 has 11 amino acids. Germline V CDR1 and CDR2: SGHVS, FNYEAQ. Here the CDR3 reads CASSSTYEQYF. The CDR3 region has the DNA TGTGCCAGCAGCTCCACCTACGAGCAGTACTTC.

V usage is TRBV7-9 and J usage is TRBJ2-7, with 10 bases lining up with TRBD1. The ends lost 5 bases at V and 0 bases at J; junction bases unmatched: 4. The CDR3 has 15 amino acids. The germline CDR1 and CDR2 sequences are SEHNR and FQNEAQ (reference sequence). CDR3 amino acids: CASSKGQGFSYEQYF. The CDR3 DNA reads as TGTGCCAGCAGCAAGGGACAGGGGTTCTCCTACGAGCAGTACTTC.

The rearrangement uses TRBV4-1 and TRBJ2-3; 10 bases line up with TRBD2. This CDR3 is 19 amino acids long. The ends lost 1 base at V and 0 bases at J; junction bases unmatched: 10. In germline, CDR1 is MGHRA, CDR2 YSYEKL. The CDR3 DNA reads TGCGCCAGCAGCCAAGGCGGTCTAGCGGGGGAGACTAGCACAGATACGCAGTATTTT. The encoded protein is CASSQGGLAGETSTDTQYF.

J is TRBJ2-1 and V is TRBV13, with D hard to call. Germline V CDR1 and CDR2: PRHDT, FYEKMQ (reference sequence). The V and J ends lost 2 bases and 2 bases respectively, with 7 bases between them. This CDR3 is 14 amino acids long. This CDR3 is CASSLLLPYNEQFF. CDR3 in DNA: TGTGCCAGCAGCTTACTACTACCCTACAATGAGCAGTTCTTC.

The chain is built from TRBV7-9 and TRBJ1-1; D possibly corresponds to TRBD1 (6 bases). V was shortened by 3 bases and J by 7 bases, with 9 bases between the two germline ends. Germline V gives CDR1 SEHNR, CDR2 FQNEAQ (reference sequence). This CDR3 contains 12 residues. The CDR3 loop is CASSFETGEAFF. CDR3 coding DNA: TGTGCCAGCAGCTTCGAGACAGGTGAAGCTTTCTTT.